This T cell receptor beta chain emerged from a study of blood T cell repertoires in COVID-19. Germline V gene lookup returns CDR1 SGDLS and CDR2 YYNGEE. The CDR3 sequence is 12 residues long. V was clipped by 0 bases and J by 7 bases, with 6 bases between them. Here immunoSEQ multiplex PCR was the method, and the copy in TCRdb shows in-frame clones only, minus some. This sample carries 150,000 to 200,000 clones, approximately 90% of them seen once, and the ten largest clones take about an eighth. What was sequenced was peripheral blood. The sequence came from a woman in her 70s with COVID-19, enrolled during active disease. V gene TRBV9 combines with J gene TRBJ2-3, with D perhaps TRBD1 (5 bases). The CDR3 region is CASSVEGHTQYF. In nucleotides, the CDR3 is TGTGCCAGCAGCGTAGAGGGGCATACGCAGTATTTT.